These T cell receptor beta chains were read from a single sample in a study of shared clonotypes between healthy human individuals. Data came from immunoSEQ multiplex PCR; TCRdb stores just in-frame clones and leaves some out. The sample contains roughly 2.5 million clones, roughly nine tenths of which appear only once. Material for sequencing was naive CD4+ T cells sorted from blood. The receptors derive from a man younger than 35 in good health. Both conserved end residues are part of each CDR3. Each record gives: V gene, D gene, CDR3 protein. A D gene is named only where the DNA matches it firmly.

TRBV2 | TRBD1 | CASTLDRGPYEQYF
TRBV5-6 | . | CASSWGTESYEQYF
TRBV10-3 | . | CAISSEAGANVLTF
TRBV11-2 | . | CASSFPRRGWNTGELFF
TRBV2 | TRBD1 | CASSETRGGLNTDTQYF
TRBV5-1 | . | CASSFGFPSTDTQYF
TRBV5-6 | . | CASSLFREAFF
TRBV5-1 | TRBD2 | CASSLLSGEYEQYF
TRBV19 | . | CASSRYNEQFF
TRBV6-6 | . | CASSWTRVVGETQYF
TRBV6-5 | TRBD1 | CASMPTGHYEQYF
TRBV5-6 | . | CASSSVNGELFF
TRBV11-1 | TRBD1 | CASSLGWGTGGSRTDTQYF
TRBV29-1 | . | CSVQKALTLPTDTQYF
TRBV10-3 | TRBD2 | CAIREALAGVGTDTQYF
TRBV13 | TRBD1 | CASSLRTGALSGNTIYF
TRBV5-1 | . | CASSSQASSTDTQYF
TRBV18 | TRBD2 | CASSYFSPQLAGDTDTQYF
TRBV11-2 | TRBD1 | CASSSIRTGVNGYTF
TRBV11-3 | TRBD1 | CASSRTGAETQYF